This T cell receptor beta chain was obtained from a study of T cells in Graves' hyperthyroidism and ophthalmopathy. Authors of the study amplified TCR beta CDR3 regions from RNA transcripts. With the HTBI primer set, the TCR CDR3 went through a first round of RT-PCR. TCRdb redid the calling of the multiplex PCR reads with MiXCR, one entry per CDR3 protein. The table has over 250,000 distinct CDR3 sequences, 20% to 30% seen once. Looked up from germline, CDR1 is SGHRS and CDR2 is YFSETQ. The length of the CDR3 is 15 residues. V was pared by 4 bases and J by 1 base, with 14 bases between. This clonotype was seen at least ten times.

This TCR came from a man in his forties with Graves' hyperthyroidism that later progressed to Graves' ophthalmopathy. The sample consisted of blood. The genes are TRBV5-1 and TRBJ1-1; TRBD1 might be the D (6 bases). For the CDR3, the DNA is TGCGCCAGCAGCCCACTACAGGGCCCGAACACTGAAGCTTTCTTT. Translation gives CASSPLQGPNTEAFF.